The entry that follows covers one T cell receptor (beta chain) sequence. V was pared by 2 bases and J by 2 bases, with 21 bases between. The CDR3 totals 19 residues. Germline CDR1 reads MNHEY; CDR2 reads SVGEGT. The data derive from a study of molecular identifiers for immune sequencing clone quantification. TCRdb recomputed calls from the PCR reads with MiXCR, one row per CDR3 protein. The sample shows fewer than 350,000 distinct CDR3 sequences, over 20% of them seen only once. This chain connects TRBV6-2 or TRBV6-3 to TRBJ2-2; D is undetermined. This receptor was taken from a human donor in good health. Some libraries in this study had Jurkat cell RNA spiked in. Sequenced sample: naive CD8+ T cells from blood, with Jurkat cell RNA spiked in. As to subset: FACS-sorted CD8+CD4-CCR7+CD45RA+ naive T cells. The CDR3 DNA sequence: TGTGCCAGCAGTTACACCCATAAGTTGAGGATTCCAAACACCGGGGAGCTGTTTTTT. Encoded protein: CASSYTHKLRIPNTGELFF.